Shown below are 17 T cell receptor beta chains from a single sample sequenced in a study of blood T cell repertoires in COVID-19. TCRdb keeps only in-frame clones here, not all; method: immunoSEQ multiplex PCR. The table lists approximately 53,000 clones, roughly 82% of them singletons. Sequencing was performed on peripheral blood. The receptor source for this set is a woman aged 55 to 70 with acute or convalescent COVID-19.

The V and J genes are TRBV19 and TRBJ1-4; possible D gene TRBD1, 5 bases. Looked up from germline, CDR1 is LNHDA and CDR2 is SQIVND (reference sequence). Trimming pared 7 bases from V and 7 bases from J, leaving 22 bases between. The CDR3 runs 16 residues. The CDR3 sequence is CASKGQGPASPEKLFF. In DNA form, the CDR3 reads TGTGCCAGTAAGGGCCAGGGCCCAGCCTCTCCTGAAAAACTGTTTTTT.

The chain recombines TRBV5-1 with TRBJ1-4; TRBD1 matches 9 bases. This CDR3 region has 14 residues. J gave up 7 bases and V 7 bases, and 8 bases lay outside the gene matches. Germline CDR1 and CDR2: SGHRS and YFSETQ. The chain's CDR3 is CASRPGTGTEKLFF. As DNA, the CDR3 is TGCGCCAGCCGCCCCGGGACAGGGACTGAAAAACTGTTTTTT.

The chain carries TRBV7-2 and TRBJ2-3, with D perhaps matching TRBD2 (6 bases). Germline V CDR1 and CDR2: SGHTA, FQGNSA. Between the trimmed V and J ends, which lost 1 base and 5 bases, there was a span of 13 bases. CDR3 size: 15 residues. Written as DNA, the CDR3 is TGTGCCAGCAGCTTAGGCCGACTAGATAAAGATACGCAGTATTTT. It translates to CASSLGRLDKDTQYF.

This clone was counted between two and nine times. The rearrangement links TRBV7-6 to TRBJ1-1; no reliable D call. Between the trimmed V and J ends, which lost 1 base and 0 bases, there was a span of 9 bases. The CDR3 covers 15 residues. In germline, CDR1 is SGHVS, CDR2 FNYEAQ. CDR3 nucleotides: TGTGCCAGCAGCTTAGTAGTCTGCGTGAACACTGAAGCTTTCTTT. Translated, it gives CASSLVVCVNTEAFF.

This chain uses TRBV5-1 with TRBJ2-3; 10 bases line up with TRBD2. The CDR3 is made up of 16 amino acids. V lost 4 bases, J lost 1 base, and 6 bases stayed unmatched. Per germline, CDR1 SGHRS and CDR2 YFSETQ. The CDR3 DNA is TGCGCCAGCAGCATGGCCCTAGCGGGGGGCACAGATACGCAGTATTTT. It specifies CASSMALAGGTDTQYF.

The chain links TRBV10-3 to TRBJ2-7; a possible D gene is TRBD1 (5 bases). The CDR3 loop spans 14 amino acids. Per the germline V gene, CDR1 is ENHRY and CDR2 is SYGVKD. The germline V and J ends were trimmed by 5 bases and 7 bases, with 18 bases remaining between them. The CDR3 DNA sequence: TGTGCCATCAGTCAACAGGTTTCCCTCGGGGAGCAGTACTTC. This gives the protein CAISQQVSLGEQYF.

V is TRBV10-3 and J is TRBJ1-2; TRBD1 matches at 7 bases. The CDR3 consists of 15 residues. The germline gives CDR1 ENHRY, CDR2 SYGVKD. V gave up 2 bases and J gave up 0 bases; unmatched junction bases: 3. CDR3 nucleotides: TGTGCCATCAGTGAGACAGGGGTTCCTAACTATGGCTACACCTTC. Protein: CAISETGVPNYGYTF.

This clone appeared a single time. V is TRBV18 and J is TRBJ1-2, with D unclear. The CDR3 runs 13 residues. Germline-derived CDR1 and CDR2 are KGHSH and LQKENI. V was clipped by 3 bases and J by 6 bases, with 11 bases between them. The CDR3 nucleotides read TGTGCCAGCTCACCCTTGCTCCGGGATGGCTACACCTTC. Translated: CASSPLLRDGYTF.

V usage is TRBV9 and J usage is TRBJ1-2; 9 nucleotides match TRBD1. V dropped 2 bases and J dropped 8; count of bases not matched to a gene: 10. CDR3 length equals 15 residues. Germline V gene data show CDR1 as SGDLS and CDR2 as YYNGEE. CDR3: CASSVGTGKMQGYTF. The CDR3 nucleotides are TGTGCCAGCAGCGTCGGGACAGGGAAAATGCAAGGCTACACCTTC.

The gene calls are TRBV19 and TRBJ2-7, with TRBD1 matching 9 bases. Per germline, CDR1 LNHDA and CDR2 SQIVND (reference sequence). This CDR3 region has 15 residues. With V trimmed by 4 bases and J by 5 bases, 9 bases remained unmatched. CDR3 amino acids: CASSKPGQGTHEQYF. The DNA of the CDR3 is TGTGCCAGTAGTAAACCGGGACAGGGAACCCACGAGCAGTACTTC.

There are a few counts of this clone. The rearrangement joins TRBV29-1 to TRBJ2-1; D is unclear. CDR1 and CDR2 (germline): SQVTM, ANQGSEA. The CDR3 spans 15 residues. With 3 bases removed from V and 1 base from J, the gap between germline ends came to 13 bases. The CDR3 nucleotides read TGCAGCGTTGATGGCGATACAGCTTCCTACAATGAGCAGTTCTTC. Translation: CSVDGDTASYNEQFF.

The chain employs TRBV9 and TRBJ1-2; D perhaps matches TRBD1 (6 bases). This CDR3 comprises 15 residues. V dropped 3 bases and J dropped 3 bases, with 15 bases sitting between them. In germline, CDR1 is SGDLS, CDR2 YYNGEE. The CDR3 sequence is CASSGHRKGDYGYTF. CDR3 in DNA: TGTGCCAGCAGCGGACACAGGAAGGGGGACTATGGCTACACCTTC.

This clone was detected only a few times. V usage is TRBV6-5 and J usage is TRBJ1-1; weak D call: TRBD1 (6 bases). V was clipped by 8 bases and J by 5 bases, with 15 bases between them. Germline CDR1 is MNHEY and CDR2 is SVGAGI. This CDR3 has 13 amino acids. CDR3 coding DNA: TGTGCCAGCCACAGGGTAAGTTGGACTGAAGCTTTCTTT. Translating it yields CASHRVSWTEAFF.

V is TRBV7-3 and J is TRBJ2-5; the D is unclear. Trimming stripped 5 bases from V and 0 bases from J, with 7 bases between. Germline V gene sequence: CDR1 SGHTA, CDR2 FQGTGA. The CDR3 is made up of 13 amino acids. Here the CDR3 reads CASSPGNQETQYF. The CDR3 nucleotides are TGTGCCAGCAGCCCGGGTAACCAAGAGACCCAGTACTTC.

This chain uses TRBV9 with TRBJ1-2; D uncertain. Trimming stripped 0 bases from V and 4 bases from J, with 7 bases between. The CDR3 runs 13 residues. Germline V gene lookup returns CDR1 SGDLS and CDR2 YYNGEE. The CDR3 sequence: CASSVGSSYGYTF. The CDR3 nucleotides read TGTGCCAGCAGCGTAGGTTCCAGCTATGGCTACACCTTC. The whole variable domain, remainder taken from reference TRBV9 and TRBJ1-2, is DSGVTQTPKHLITATGQRVTLRCSPRSGDLSVYWYQQSLDQGLQFLIQYYNGEERAKGNILERFSAQQFPDLHSELNLSSLELGDSALYFCASSVGSSYGYTFGSGTRLTVV.

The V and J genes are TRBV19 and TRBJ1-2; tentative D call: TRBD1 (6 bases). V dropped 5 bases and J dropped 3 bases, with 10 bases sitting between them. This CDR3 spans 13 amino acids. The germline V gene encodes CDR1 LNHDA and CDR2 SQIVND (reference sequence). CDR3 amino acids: CASSPGGHYGYTF. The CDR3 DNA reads TGTGCCAGTAGTCCCGGGGGGCACTATGGCTACACCTTC. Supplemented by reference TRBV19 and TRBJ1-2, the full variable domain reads DGGITQSPKYLFRKEGQNVTLSCEQNLNHDAMYWYRQDPGQGLRLIYYSQIVNDFQKGDIAEGYSVSREKKESFPLTVTSAQKNPTAFYLCASSPGGHYGYTFGSGTRLTVV.

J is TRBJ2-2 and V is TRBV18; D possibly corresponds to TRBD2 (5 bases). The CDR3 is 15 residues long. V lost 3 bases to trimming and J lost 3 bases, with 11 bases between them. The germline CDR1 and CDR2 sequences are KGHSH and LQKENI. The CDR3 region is CASSPATGYTGELFF. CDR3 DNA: TGTGCCAGCTCACCGGCCACGGGGTACACCGGGGAGCTGTTTTTT.